These T cell receptor beta chains were read from a single sample in a study of blood T cell repertoires in COVID-19. Profiling relied on immunoSEQ multiplex PCR, and the TCRdb table lists in-frame clones only, not all of them. Of around 200,000 clones listed, around 88% are singletons. Sequencing used peripheral blood. The receptors come from a man in his fifties or sixties with active or convalescent COVID-19. The CDR3 runs from the conserved cysteine through the conserved F or W. D genes are given only for firm matches. Size is omitted from some rows. Given values are once, few, many or a class for expanded clones.

d_call,j_call,v_call,clone_size,cdr3_nt,cdr3_aa
-,TRBJ1-2,TRBV4-1,-,TGCGCCAGCAGCCAAGTAAGGGGAGCAGGGGTTAACTATGGCTACACCTTC,CASSQVRGAGVNYGYTF
TRBD1,TRBJ2-7,TRBV24-1,-,TGTGCCACCAACGGACAGGCCTCACGGGAGCAGTACTTC,CATNGQASREQYF
TRBD1,TRBJ1-5,TRBV7-2,-,TGTGCCAGCAGCTTAGTTGGGACAGGGTATCAGCCCCAGCATTTT,CASSLVGTGYQPQHF
-,TRBJ1-1,TRBV7-2,-,TGTGCCAGCAGCTTAGATCTGACAGTGGGGACTGAAGCTTTCTTT,CASSLDLTVGTEAFF
-,TRBJ1-5,TRBV28,-,TGTGCCAGCAGTTTTTTGGCTTTTACTCAGCCCCAGCATTTT,CASSFLAFTQPQHF
-,TRBJ2-2,TRBV2,-,TGTGCCAGCAGTGAAAGGGGAGGACAGGCGGCGAACACCGGGGAGCTGTTTTTT,CASSERGGQAANTGELFF
TRBD2,TRBJ2-3,TRBV19,-,TGTGCCAGTAGTATTTCGGGCCAGCGGGGGGCGCCTCGAGCGGGGACGCAGTATTTT,CASSISGQRGAPRAGTQYF
TRBD2,TRBJ2-7,TRBV9,few,TGTGCCAGCAGCAAGAGCGGGAAACTGGACGAGCAGTACTTC,CASSKSGKLDEQYF
-,TRBJ2-5,TRBV5-1,-,TGCGCCAGCAGCTTGGCGACTGAGACCCAGTACTTC,CASSLATETQYF
TRBD2,TRBJ2-1,TRBV30,once,TGTGCCTGGAGTGAGGGACTAGCGGGAGGGCCGTGGGCTGAGCAGTTCTTC,CAWSEGLAGGPWAEQFF
TRBD1,TRBJ1-2,TRBV5-1,-,TGCGCCAGCAGCTTCGACAGGGGTAATAGGGATGGCTACACCTTC,CASSFDRGNRDGYTF
TRBD2,TRBJ2-3,TRBV10-3,-,TGTGCCATCAGTGAGTCATCAGCGGGAGGCACAGATACGCAGTATTTT,CAISESSAGGTDTQYF
TRBD2,TRBJ2-3,TRBV2,once,TGTGCCGGGACTAGCGGGAAGGGCACAGATACGCAGTATTTT,CAGTSGKGTDTQYF
-,TRBJ2-1,TRBV21-1,-,TGTGCCAGCAGCGCTAAAATTGTGTCTCTATACAATGAGCAGTTCTTC,CASSAKIVSLYNEQFF
-,TRBJ1-2,TRBV27,-,TGTGCCAGCAGTTTAATAGGGACAACGGGCTACACCTTC,CASSLIGTTGYTF
-,TRBJ2-5,TRBV7-8,-,TGTGCCAGCAGCTCTAGCCCGGGCGGGACAGAGGAGACCCAGTACTTC,CASSSSPGGTEETQYF
-,TRBJ2-7,TRBV11-2,-,TGTGCCAGCAGCTCCTTCTCCTACGAGCAGTACTTC,CASSSFSYEQYF
-,TRBJ1-1,TRBV19,-,TGTGCCAGTAGCCCCGTCGCAGGGCTGTTCACTGAAGCTTTCTTT,CASSPVAGLFTEAFF
-,TRBJ2-1,TRBV29-1,-,TGCAGCGTTGAAGATTTGAGGATGGGTGAGCAGTTCTTC,CSVEDLRMGEQFF
-,TRBJ1-2,TRBV6-5,-,TGTGCCAGCGAGGGCGGGAGCCCGTATGGCTACACCTTC,CASEGGSPYGYTF
TRBD1,TRBJ1-2,TRBV19,-,TGTGCCAGTAGTCCCACAGACAGGGGAGTATTTGGCTACACCTTC,CASSPTDRGVFGYTF
TRBD1,TRBJ1-4,TRBV9,few,TGTGCCAGCAGCGCAGGCCCCGGACAGGGGTATGGAAAACTGTTTTTT,CASSAGPGQGYGKLFF
-,TRBJ1-1,TRBV19,-,TGTGCCAGTAGTAGCTTCGCGGAGCAGAACACTGAAGCTTTCTTT,CASSSFAEQNTEAFF
TRBD2,TRBJ2-7,TRBV19,-,TGTGCCAGTAGTATACTAGCGGGAGAGGTTGGCGAGCAGTACTTC,CASSILAGEVGEQYF
-,TRBJ2-3,TRBV3-1/TRBV3-2,-,TGTGCCAGCAGCCAAGATGGCCCAGATACGCAGTATTTT,CASSQDGPDTQYF
-,TRBJ1-1,TRBV29-1,few,TGCAGCGCAGGACAGACGAACACTGAAGCTTTCTTT,CSAGQTNTEAFF
-,TRBJ2-2,TRBV21-1,-,TGTGCCAGCACCAGAATCACCGGGGAGCTGTTTTTT,CASTRITGELFF
TRBD2,TRBJ2-3,TRBV5-1,-,TGCGCCAGCAGCACCTCTAGCGGGGTAAACACAGATACGCAGTATTTT,CASSTSSGVNTDTQYF
-,TRBJ1-6,TRBV14,-,TGTGCCAGCAGCCAAGATCCCAGGGGCAGATCACCCCTCCACTTT,CASSQDPRGRSPLHF
TRBD1,TRBJ1-1,TRBV6-6,-,TGTGCCAGCAGTCGCGACAGGGGAGTAAACACTGAAGCTTTCTTT,CASSRDRGVNTEAFF
-,TRBJ1-1,TRBV7-9,-,TGTGCCAGCAGCCCCCAGACAGGCAGATTGGGTGAAGCTTTCTTT,CASSPQTGRLGEAFF